The present T cell receptor beta chain was sequenced within a study of T cell responses to AZD1222 COVID-19 vaccine. Germline CDR1 reads MDHEN; CDR2 reads SYDVKM. V was cut by 8 bases and J by 0 bases, with 19 bases left in between. The CDR3 is 16 residues long. With respect to this clone: Its antigen is unidentified.

Measured with immunoSEQ multiplex PCR; TCRdb has only the in-frame clones, and not every one. The table has 120,000 to 150,000 clones, approximately 89% seen once. Notes on the study in general: Spike-specific TCR breadth and depth both grew after two AZD1222 doses.

The sequence derives from an adult who received the AZD1222 COVID-19 vaccine. V usage is TRBV28 and J usage is TRBJ1-1, with TRBD1 as a possible D gene (6 bases). This material consisted of peripheral blood, taken 28 days after the second AZD1222 dose. As DNA, the CDR3 is TGTGCCAGCGGCTACCCGGACAGATCTATGAACACTGAAGCTTTCTTT. It yields the protein CASGYPDRSMNTEAFF.